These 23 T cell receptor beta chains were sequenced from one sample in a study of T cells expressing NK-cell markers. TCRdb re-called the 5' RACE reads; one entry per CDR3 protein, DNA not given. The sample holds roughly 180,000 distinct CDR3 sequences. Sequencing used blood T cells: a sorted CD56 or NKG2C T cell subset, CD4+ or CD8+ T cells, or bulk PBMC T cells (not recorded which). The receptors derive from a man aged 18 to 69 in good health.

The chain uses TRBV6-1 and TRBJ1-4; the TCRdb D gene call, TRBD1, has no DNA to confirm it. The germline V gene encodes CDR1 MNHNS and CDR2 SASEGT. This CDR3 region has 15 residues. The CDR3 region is CASSDRGSELEKLFF.

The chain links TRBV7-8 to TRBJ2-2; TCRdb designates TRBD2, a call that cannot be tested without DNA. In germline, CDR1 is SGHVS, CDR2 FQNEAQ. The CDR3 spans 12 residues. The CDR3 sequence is CASLEEAGELFF. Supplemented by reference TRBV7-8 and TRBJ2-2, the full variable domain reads GAGVSQSPRYKVAKRGQDVALRCDPISGHVSLFWYQQALGQGPEFLTYFQNEAQLDKSGLPSDRFFAERPEGSVSTLKIQRTQQEDSAVYLCASLEEAGELFFGEGSRLTVL.

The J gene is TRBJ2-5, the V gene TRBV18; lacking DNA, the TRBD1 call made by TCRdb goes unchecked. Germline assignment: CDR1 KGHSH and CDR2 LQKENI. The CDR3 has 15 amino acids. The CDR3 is CASSPGQHNQETQYF.

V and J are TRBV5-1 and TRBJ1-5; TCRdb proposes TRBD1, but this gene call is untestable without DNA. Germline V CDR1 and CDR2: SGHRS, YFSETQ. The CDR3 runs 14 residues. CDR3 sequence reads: CASSDGTGAQPQHF.

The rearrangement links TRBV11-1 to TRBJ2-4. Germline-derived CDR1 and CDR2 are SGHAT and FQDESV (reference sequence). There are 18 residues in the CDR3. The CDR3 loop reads CASSPRSLADLAKNIQYF.

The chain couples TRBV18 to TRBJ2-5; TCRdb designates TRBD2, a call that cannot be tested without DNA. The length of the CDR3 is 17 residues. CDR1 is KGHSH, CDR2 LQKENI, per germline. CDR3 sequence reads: CASSPPNLAGGQETQYF.

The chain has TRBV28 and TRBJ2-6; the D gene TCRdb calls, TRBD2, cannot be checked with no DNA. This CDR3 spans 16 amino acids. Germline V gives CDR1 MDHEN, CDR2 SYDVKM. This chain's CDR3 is CASSFNSGRGANVLTF.

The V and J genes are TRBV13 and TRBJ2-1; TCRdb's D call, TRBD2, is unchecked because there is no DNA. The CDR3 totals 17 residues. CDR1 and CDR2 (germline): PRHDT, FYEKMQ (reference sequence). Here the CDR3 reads CASSLGFSGVEFNEQFF.

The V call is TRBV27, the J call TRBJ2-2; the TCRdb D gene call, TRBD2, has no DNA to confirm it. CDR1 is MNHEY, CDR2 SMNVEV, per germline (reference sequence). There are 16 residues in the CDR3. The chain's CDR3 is CAPHTCAGGPTGELFF.

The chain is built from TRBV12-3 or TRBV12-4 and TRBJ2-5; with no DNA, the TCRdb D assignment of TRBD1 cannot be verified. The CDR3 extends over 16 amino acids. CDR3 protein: CASSLAGDRVGETQYF.

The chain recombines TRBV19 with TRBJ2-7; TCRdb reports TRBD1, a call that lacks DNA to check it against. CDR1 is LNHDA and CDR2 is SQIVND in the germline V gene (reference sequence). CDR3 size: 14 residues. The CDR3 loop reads CASSPVQGGYEQYF.

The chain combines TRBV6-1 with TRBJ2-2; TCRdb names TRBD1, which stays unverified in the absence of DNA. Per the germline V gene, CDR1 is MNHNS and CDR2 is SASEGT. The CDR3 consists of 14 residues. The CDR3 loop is CASSPVRGDGELFF.

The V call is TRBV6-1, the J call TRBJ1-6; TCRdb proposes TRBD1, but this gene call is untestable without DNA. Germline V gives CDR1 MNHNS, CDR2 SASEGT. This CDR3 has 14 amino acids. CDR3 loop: CASAGKGDNSPLHF.

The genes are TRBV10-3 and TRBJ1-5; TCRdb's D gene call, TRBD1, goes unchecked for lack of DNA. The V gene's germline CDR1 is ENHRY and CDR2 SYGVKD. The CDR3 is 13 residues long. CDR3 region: CAIRGQGGQPQHF.

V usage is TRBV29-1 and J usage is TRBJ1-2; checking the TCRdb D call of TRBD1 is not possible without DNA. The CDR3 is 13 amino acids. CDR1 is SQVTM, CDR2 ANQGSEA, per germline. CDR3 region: CSVGDRDLYGYTF.

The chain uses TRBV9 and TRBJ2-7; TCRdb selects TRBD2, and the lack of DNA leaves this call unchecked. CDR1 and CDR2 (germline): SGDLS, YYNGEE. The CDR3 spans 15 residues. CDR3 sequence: CASSVATGPTYEQYF.

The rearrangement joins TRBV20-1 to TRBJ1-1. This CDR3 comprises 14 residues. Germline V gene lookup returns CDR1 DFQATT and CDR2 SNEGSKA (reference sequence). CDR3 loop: CSARGEVRNTEAFF.

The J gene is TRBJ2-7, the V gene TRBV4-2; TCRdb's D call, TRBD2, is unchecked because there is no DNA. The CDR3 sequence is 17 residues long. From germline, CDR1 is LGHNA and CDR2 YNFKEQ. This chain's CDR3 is CASSQEGPGLSSYEQYF.

The chain's CDR3 is CASCRTGEGTEAFF. This chain links TRBV12-3 or TRBV12-4 with TRBJ1-1; TCRdb's D call of TRBD1 is untestable without DNA. This CDR3 region has 14 residues.

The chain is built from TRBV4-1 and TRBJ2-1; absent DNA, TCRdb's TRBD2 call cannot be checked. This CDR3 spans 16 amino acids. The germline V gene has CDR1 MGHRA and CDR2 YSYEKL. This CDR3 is CASSQRGAGGWNEQFF.

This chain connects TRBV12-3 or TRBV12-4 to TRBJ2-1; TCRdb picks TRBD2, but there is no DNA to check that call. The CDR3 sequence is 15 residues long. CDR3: CASSREEEVYNEQFF.

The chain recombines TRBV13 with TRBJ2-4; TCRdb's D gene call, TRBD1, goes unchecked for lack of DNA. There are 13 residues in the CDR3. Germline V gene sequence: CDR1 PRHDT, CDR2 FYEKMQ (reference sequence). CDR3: CASSSQGKNIQYF. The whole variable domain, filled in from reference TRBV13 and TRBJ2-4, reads AAGVIQSPRHLIKEKRETATLKCYPIPRHDTVYWYQQGPGQDPQFLISFYEKMQSDKGSIPDRFSAQQFSDYHSELNMSSLELGDSALYFCASSSQGKNIQYFGAGTRLSVL.

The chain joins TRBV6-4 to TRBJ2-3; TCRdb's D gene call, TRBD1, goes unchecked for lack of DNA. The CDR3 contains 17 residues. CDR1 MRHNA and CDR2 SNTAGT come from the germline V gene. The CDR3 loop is CASSEQGAGSPTDTQYF.